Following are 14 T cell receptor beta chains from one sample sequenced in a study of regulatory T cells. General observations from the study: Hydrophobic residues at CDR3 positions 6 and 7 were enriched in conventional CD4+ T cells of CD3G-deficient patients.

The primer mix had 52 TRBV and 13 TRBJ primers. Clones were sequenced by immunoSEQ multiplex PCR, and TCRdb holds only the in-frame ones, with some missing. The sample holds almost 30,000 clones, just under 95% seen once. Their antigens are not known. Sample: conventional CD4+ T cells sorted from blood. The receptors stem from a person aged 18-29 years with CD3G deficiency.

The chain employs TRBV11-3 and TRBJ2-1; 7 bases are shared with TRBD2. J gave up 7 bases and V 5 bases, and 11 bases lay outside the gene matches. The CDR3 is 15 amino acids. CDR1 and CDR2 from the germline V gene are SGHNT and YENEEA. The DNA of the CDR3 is TGTGCCAGCAGCCCCCTGCGGCTAGCGGAGAATGAGCAGTTCTTC. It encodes CASSPLRLAENEQFF.

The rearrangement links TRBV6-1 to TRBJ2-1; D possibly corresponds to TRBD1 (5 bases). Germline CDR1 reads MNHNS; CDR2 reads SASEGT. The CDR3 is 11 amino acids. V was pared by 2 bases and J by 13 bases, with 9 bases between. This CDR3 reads CASSETGPQFF. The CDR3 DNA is TGTGCCAGCAGTGAAACAGGCCCACAGTTCTTC.

The CDR3 sequence is CASSGPTSGRAWDGELFF. As DNA, the CDR3 is TGTGCCAGCAGTGGCCCGACTAGCGGGAGGGCCTGGGACGGGGAGCTGTTTTTT. This chain connects TRBV6-1 to TRBJ2-2; 14 nucleotides match TRBD2. Germline trimming cut 4 bases from V and 7 bases from J; bases unmatched to any gene: 11. The CDR3 length is 18 residues. Germline V gives CDR1 MNHNS, CDR2 SASEGT.

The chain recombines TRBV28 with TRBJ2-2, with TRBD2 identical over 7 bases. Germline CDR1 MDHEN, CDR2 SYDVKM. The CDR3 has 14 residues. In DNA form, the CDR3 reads TGTGGGACCGGTTCTAGCGGACGGACCGGGGAGCTGTTTTTT. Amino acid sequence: CGTGSSGRTGELFF.

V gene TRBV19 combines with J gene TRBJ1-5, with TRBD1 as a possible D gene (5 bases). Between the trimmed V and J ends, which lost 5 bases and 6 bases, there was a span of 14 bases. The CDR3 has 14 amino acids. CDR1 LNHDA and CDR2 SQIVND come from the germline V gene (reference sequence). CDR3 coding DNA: TGTGCCAGTAGTGGCGGAAGGGGTTCTCAGCCCCAGCATTTT. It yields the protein CASSGGRGSQPQHF.

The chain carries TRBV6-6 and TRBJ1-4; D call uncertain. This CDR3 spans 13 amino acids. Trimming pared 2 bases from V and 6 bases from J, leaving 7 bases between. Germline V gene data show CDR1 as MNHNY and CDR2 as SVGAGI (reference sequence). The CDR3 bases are TGTGCCAGCAGTTACGGACCCGATGAAAAACTGTTTTTT. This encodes CASSYGPDEKLFF.

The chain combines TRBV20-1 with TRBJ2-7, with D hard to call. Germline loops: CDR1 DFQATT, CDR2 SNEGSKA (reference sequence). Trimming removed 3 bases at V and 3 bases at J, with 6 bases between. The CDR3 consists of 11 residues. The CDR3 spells CSARVNYEQYF. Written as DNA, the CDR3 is TGCAGTGCTAGGGTCAACTACGAGCAGTACTTC.

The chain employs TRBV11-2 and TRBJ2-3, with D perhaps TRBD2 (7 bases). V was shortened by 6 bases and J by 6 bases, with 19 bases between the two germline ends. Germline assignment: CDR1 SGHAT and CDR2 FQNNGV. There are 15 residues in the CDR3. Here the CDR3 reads CASRRGGQHRDTQYF. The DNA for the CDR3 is TGTGCCAGCAGGAGGGGGGGGCAACATAGGGATACGCAGTATTTT. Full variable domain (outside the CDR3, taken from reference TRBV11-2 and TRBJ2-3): EAGVAQSPRYKIIEKRQSVAFWCNPISGHATLYWYQQILGQGPKLLIQFQNNGVVDDSQLPKDRFSAERLKGVDSTLKIQPAKLEDSAVYLCASRRGGQHRDTQYFGPGTRLTVL.

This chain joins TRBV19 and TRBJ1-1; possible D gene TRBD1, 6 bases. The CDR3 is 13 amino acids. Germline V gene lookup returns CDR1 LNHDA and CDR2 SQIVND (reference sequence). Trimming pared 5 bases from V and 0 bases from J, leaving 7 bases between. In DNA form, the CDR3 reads TGTGCCAGTAGTCCAGGGGTGAACACTGAAGCTTTCTTT. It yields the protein CASSPGVNTEAFF. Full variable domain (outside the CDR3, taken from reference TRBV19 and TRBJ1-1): DGGITQSPKYLFRKEGQNVTLSCEQNLNHDAMYWYRQDPGQGLRLIYYSQIVNDFQKGDIAEGYSVSREKKESFPLTVTSAQKNPTAFYLCASSPGVNTEAFFGQGTRLTVV.

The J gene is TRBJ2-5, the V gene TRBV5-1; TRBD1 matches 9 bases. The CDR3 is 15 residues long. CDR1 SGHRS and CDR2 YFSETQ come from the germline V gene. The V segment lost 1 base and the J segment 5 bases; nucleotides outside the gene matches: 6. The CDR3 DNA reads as TGCGCCAGCAGCTTGCTGGGACAGGGTGGGGAGACCCAGTACTTC. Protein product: CASSLLGQGGETQYF.

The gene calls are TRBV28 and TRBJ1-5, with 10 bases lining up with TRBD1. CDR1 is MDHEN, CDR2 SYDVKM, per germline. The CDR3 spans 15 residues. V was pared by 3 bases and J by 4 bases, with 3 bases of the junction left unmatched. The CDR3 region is CASSLGTGVNQPQHF. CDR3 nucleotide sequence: TGTGCCAGCAGTTTGGGGACAGGGGTTAATCAGCCCCAGCATTTT.

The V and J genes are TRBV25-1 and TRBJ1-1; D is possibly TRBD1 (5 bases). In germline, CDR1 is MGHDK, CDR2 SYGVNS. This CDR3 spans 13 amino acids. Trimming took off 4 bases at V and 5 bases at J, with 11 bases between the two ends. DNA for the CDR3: TGTGCCAGCAGTGGGGGGGGGAGAACTGAAGCTTTCTTT. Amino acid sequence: CASSGGGRTEAFF.

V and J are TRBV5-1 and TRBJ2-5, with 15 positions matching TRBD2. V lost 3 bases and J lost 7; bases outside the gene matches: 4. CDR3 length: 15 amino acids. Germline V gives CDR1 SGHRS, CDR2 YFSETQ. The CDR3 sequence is CASSSTGLAGGTQYF. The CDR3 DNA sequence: TGCGCCAGCAGCTCCACGGGACTAGCGGGAGGGACCCAGTACTTC.

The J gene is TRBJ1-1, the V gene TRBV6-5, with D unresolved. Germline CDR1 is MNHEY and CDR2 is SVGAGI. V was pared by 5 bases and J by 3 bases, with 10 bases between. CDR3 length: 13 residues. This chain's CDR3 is CASSRTGYTEAFF. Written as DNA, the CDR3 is TGTGCCAGCAGTCGGACGGGGTACACTGAAGCTTTCTTT.